This T cell receptor (beta chain) was captured in a study of T cells in localized non-small cell lung cancer. Study observations and caveats: Sequence data derive from only one tumor region, so heterogeneity remains possible. Within adjacent lung there appeared a median approximately 58 of the top 100 tumor clones. Uninvolved adjacent lung, not tumor, had the highest T cell clonality.

This clone is medium-sized in the sample. Antigen: not known. The repertoire was sequenced with immunoSEQ multiplex PCR; TCRdb's copy has only in-frame clones and lacks some. The repertoire consists of fewer than 2,000 clones, with around 22% occurring once and the leading ten covering about 16%. Looked up from germline, CDR1 is SGHNT and CDR2 is YENEEA. The CDR3 is made up of 14 amino acids. With 4 bases clipped from V and 4 bases from J, the junction kept 6 bases outside the gene matches. Specimen: normal lung tissue next to the tumor, collected before any cancer treatment. This chain links TRBV11-3 with TRBJ2-5, with 7 bases identical to TRBD1. The receptor's source is a female donor over 55 with stage II lung adenocarcinoma. The CDR3 protein is CASSWTGPAETQYF. The CDR3 DNA follows: TGTGCCAGCAGCTGGACAGGCCCTGCAGAGACCCAGTACTTC.